The 12 T cell receptor beta chains below were found in one sample sequenced in a study of response to subunit inactivated influenza vaccine. In TCRdb, the RT-PCR reads were re-called with MiXCR into one record per CDR3 protein. The table lists 500,000 to 600,000 distinct CDR3 sequences, 12% of them singletons. This material consisted of PBMCs from blood, taken on the day of vaccination. The receptors were gathered from a man aged 50 to 60 who received an inactivated influenza vaccine.

Only a few counts were recorded for this clonotype. The rearrangement links TRBV20-1 to TRBJ1-4; D not certain. Between the trimmed V and J ends, which lost 1 base and 7 bases, there was a span of 13 bases. The CDR3 spans 14 residues. Germline CDR1 DFQATT, CDR2 SNEGSKA (reference sequence). In nucleotides, the CDR3 is TGCAGTGCTAGAGTAGCGGTATCGGGTGAAAAACTGTTTTTT. Amino acid sequence: CSARVAVSGEKLFF.

This sequence joins TRBV11-2 and TRBJ1-4; 9 nucleotides align to TRBD1. From germline, CDR1 is SGHAT and CDR2 FQNNGV. The CDR3 covers 14 residues. With V trimmed by 4 bases and J by 7 bases, 4 bases remained unmatched. The CDR3 here is CASSSQGATEKLFF. In nucleotides, the CDR3 is TGTGCCAGCAGCTCACAGGGGGCGACTGAAAAACTGTTTTTT.

The rearrangement joins TRBV29-1 to TRBJ1-2; D not resolved. Looked up from germline, CDR1 is SQVTM and CDR2 is ANQGSEA. Trimming stripped 4 bases from V and 0 bases from J, with 6 bases between. This CDR3 spans 12 amino acids. CDR3 DNA: TGCAGCGTTGCCGGGACTAACTATGGCTACACCTTC. It yields the protein CSVAGTNYGYTF. The full variable domain, its missing parts supplied by reference TRBV29-1 and TRBJ1-2, is SAVISQKPSRDICQRGTSLTIQCQVDSQVTMMFWYRQQPGQSLTLIATANQGSEATYESGFVIDKFPISRPNLTFSTLTVSNMSPEDSSIYLCSVAGTNYGYTFGSGTRLTVV.

This clonotype was picked up a small number of times. V and J are TRBV5-1 and TRBJ2-5; D is perhaps TRBD1 or TRBD2 (5 bases each). The length of the CDR3 is 16 residues. V gave up 4 bases and J gave up 5 bases, with 21 bases separating them. CDR1 is SGHRS and CDR2 is YFSETQ in the germline V gene. This chain's CDR3 is CASSQYAGNPGETQYF. The CDR3 DNA reads as TGCGCCAGCAGCCAGTATGCCGGGAACCCAGGGGAGACCCAGTACTTC. The complete variable domain, with remaining parts taken from reference TRBV5-1 and TRBJ2-5, reads KAGVTQTPRYLIKTRGQQVTLSCSPISGHRSVSWYQQTPGQGLQFLFEYFSETQRNKGNFPGRFSGRQFSNSRSEMNVSTLELGDSALYLCASSQYAGNPGETQYFGPGTRLLVL.

This clonotype was seen only a few times. The rearrangement uses TRBV2 and TRBJ2-3; 7 bases fit TRBD1. With V trimmed by 4 bases and J by 0 bases, 4 bases remained unmatched. Germline V CDR1 and CDR2: SNHLY, FYNNEI. This CDR3 has 15 amino acids. In nucleotides, the CDR3 is TGTGCCAGCAGTGGAGGGACAGATAGCACAGATACGCAGTATTTT. Protein product: CASSGGTDSTDTQYF. The variable domain in full, with the rest retrieved from reference TRBV2 and TRBJ2-3, is EPEVTQTPSHQVTQMGQEVILRCVPISNHLYFYWYRQILGQKVEFLVSFYNNEISEKSEIFDDQFSVERPDGSNFTLKIRSTKLEDSAMYFCASSGGTDSTDTQYFGPGTRLTVL.

This clonotype has a handful of counts. V is TRBV7-2 and J is TRBJ2-7; 15 bases are shared with TRBD2. Germline-derived CDR1 and CDR2 are SGHTA and FQGNSA. CDR3 length: 15 amino acids. Unmatched junction bases numbered 5, after V lost 5 bases and J lost 6 bases. The CDR3 region has the DNA TGTGCCAGCAGCACCCGGACTAGCGGGGGGGCCGAGCAGTACTTC. Encoded protein: CASSTRTSGGAEQYF. Combining the CDR3 with reference TRBV7-2 and TRBJ2-7 gives the whole variable domain GAGVSQSPSNKVTEKGKDVELRCDPISGHTALYWYRQSLGQGLEFLIYFQGNSAPDKSGLPSDRFSAERTGGSVSTLTIQRTQQEDSAVYLCASSTRTSGGAEQYFGPGTRLTVT.

The chain has TRBV11-2 and TRBJ2-2; 8 positions agree with TRBD2. V was clipped by 0 bases and J by 0 bases; unmatched bases: 12. This CDR3 has 20 residues. Germline loops: CDR1 SGHAT, CDR2 FQNNGV. This CDR3 reads CASSLDLLSGVTTNTGELFF. CDR3 nucleotide sequence: TGTGCCAGCAGCTTAGATCTCCTTAGCGGGGTCACAACGAACACCGGGGAGCTGTTTTTT.

J is TRBJ2-7 and V is TRBV5-1; unclear D gene. There are 15 residues in the CDR3. The germline V gene encodes CDR1 SGHRS and CDR2 YFSETQ. Trimming shortened V by 4 bases and J by 3 bases, and 17 bases separated the two germline ends. CDR3 sequence: CASSLGRSALYEQYF. The CDR3 DNA reads as TGCGCCAGCAGCCTAGGACGGTCAGCCCTCTACGAGCAGTACTTC.

This clonotype was counted only a few times. This rearrangement joins TRBV27 to TRBJ1-1; a possible D gene is TRBD1 (6 bases). The V gene's germline CDR1 is MNHEY and CDR2 SMNVEV (reference sequence). With 5 bases removed from V and 1 base from J, the gap between germline ends came to 14 bases. The CDR3 length is 15 residues. CDR3 sequence: CASSMARGWNTEAFF. The CDR3 coding sequence is TGTGCCAGCAGTATGGCGAGGGGGTGGAACACTGAAGCTTTCTTT.

The chain joins TRBV20-1 to TRBJ2-2; D unresolved. V shed 1 base and J shed 4 bases, with 7 bases lying between them. Germline lookup yields CDR1 DFQATT and CDR2 SNEGSKA (reference sequence). The CDR3 sequence is 13 residues long. In DNA, the CDR3 is TGCAGTGCTAGAGTCCACAGCACCGGGGAGCTGTTTTTT. This sequence encodes CSARVHSTGELFF.

This clonotype was observed at least ten times. The chain employs TRBV12-3 or TRBV12-4 and TRBJ2-7, with 7 bases matching TRBD1. Unmatched junction bases numbered 4, after V lost 5 bases and J lost 3 bases. The CDR3 runs 13 residues. The CDR3 DNA sequence: TGTGCCAGCAGTGCGGACAGGAACTACGAGCAGTACTTC. It encodes CASSADRNYEQYF.

This clonotype was counted a few times. The chain links TRBV27 to TRBJ1-1; weak D call: TRBD1 (5 bases). The CDR3 consists of 15 residues. Deletions cut 5 bases from V and 0 bases from J, with 13 bases between. From germline, CDR1 is MNHEY and CDR2 SMNVEV (reference sequence). The CDR3 is CASSISWGMNTEAFF. CDR3 DNA: TGTGCCAGCAGTATTTCTTGGGGGATGAACACTGAAGCTTTCTTT.